This TCR beta chain was obtained from a study of T cell changes during pregnancy in multiple sclerosis. Germline CDR1 and CDR2: SGDLS and YYNGEE. CDR3 length equals 19 residues. V lost 0 bases and J 4 bases, leaving 22 bases between the germline ends. Assay used: immunoSEQ multiplex PCR; TCRdb lists only in-frame clones, some missing. The sample lists over 60,000 clones; about 93% were seen once. The TCR was taken from a female donor with multiple sclerosis, enrolled in a pregnancy study. The chain joins TRBV9 to TRBJ1-4; unclear D gene. This material consisted of peripheral blood, taken in the first trimester of pregnancy. The CDR3 is CASSVVLCGRLSLNEKLFF. The CDR3 nucleotides read TGTGCCAGCAGCGTAGTACTCTGTGGCAGGCTCTCCCTTAATGAAAAACTGTTTTTT.